The 28 T cell receptor beta chains presented below share a single source sample, sequenced in a study of blood T cell repertoires in COVID-19. TCRdb's copy holds only in-frame clones and misses some; the assay was immunoSEQ multiplex PCR. The table lists about 57,000 clones, more than 85% of them singletons. The sample comprised peripheral blood. The origin of the receptors is a man aged 60 to 69 with acute or convalescent COVID-19.

This clone was seen just once. This sequence joins TRBV20-1 and TRBJ1-1; no clear D. The CDR3 consists of 11 residues. With 5 bases removed from V and 3 bases from J, the gap between germline ends came to 7 bases. The germline CDR1 and CDR2 sequences are DFQATT and SNEGSKA (reference sequence). The DNA for the CDR3 is TGCAGTGCTGAGTTGGACACTGAAGCTTTCTTT. Protein product: CSAELDTEAFF.

The chain is built from TRBV11-2 and TRBJ2-2, with D possibly matching TRBD1 (6 bases). Germline values: CDR1 SGHAT, CDR2 FQNNGV. The CDR3 runs to 15 residues. The ends were cut back, 6 bases at V and 3 bases at J, with 14 bases in the middle. For the CDR3, the DNA is TGTGCCAGCAGTCAACAGGGTGGGGACACCGGGGAGCTGTTTTTT. As protein: CASSQQGGDTGELFF.

This sequence joins TRBV7-8 and TRBJ2-1; D gene unclear. The CDR3 has 14 amino acids. Trimming left V 3 bases short and J 8 bases short, with 14 bases between. Per germline, CDR1 SGHVS and CDR2 FQNEAQ. CDR3 sequence reads: CASSFEQPSDEQFF. The CDR3 DNA is TGTGCCAGCAGCTTTGAACAGCCTTCCGATGAGCAGTTCTTC. The variable domain in full, with the rest retrieved from reference TRBV7-8 and TRBJ2-1, is GAGVSQSPRYKVAKRGQDVALRCDPISGHVSLFWYQQALGQGPEFLTYFQNEAQLDKSGLPSDRFFAERPEGSVSTLKIQRTQQEDSAVYLCASSFEQPSDEQFFGPGTRLTVL.

This chain connects TRBV29-1 to TRBJ1-3, with 7 bases lining up with TRBD1. The junction had 11 bases not matched to a gene; V was cut back by 6 bases and J by 0 bases. Per the germline V gene, CDR1 is SQVTM and CDR2 is ANQGSEA. This CDR3 is 16 amino acids long. This CDR3 is CSVKPQGGSSGNTIYF. CDR3 DNA sequence: TGCAGCGTCAAACCCCAGGGGGGATCCTCTGGAAACACCATATATTTT.

This clone was seen a single time. The missing conserved phenylalanine or tryptophan at the end of this CDR3 makes a read error likely. It is unclear where the CDR3 begins or ends on the DNA, so no DNA is shown, and the CDR3 is as TCRdb lists it. This rearrangement joins TRBV11-2 to TRBJ1-2. The CDR3 has 8 residues if both end residues are counted. CDR1 is SGHAT and CDR2 is FQNNGV in the germline V gene. The CDR3 is CASSLNSL.

The chain links TRBV11-2 to TRBJ1-5; TRBD1 matches at 7 bases. With V trimmed by 5 bases and J by 1 base, 8 bases remained unmatched. This CDR3 has 16 amino acids. Per the germline V gene, CDR1 is SGHAT and CDR2 is FQNNGV. The CDR3 nucleotides are TGTGCCAGCAGCCCACGGACAGGTGGGAGCAATCAGCCCCAGCATTTT. It is translated as CASSPRTGGSNQPQHF.

The chain carries TRBV28 and TRBJ2-2; 7 bases agree with TRBD2. The germline V gene encodes CDR1 MDHEN and CDR2 SYDVKM. Trimming took 3 bases from V and 8 from J; bases not matched to a gene: 6. The CDR3 length is 14 residues. The CDR3 DNA sequence: TGTGCCAGCAGTTTCTGGGAGGGAGCAGGGGAGCTGTTTTTT. It encodes CASSFWEGAGELFF.

The CDR3 DNA sequence: TGTGCCAGCAGTTGGCTAGCGAGCACAGATACGCAGTATTTT. Encoded protein: CASSWLASTDTQYF. This chain joins TRBV6-5 and TRBJ2-3; tentative D call: TRBD2 (6 bases). The germline V and J ends were trimmed by 4 bases and 0 bases, with 8 bases remaining between them. This CDR3 contains 14 residues. CDR1 and CDR2 from the germline V gene are MNHEY and SVGAGI.

The CDR3 DNA is TGTGCCAGCAGCTTAGACGGGGGAACTAGCGGTCCCTACGAGCAGTACTTC. This codes for CASSLDGGTSGPYEQYF. The J gene is TRBJ2-7, the V gene TRBV7-2; 8 nucleotides match TRBD2. Germline V gives CDR1 SGHTA, CDR2 FQGNSA. V trimming: 1 base; J trimming: 2 bases; junction bases outside the gene matches: 10. The CDR3 extends over 17 amino acids.

This clone was recorded once. V usage is TRBV2 and J usage is TRBJ2-7; 7 bases are a match to TRBD1. Germline CDR1 SNHLY, CDR2 FYNNEI. There are 14 residues in the CDR3. Losses at the gene ends were 7 bases for V and 1 base for J; bases not matched to a gene: 7. The CDR3: CASKPGGQSYEQYF. CDR3 coding DNA: TGTGCCAGCAAGCCAGGGGGACAATCCTACGAGCAGTACTTC.

The V call is TRBV7-9, the J call TRBJ1-5, with D possibly being TRBD1 (6 bases). CDR3 length: 12 amino acids. The germline gives CDR1 SEHNR, CDR2 FQNEAQ (reference sequence). The V and J ends lost 5 bases and 6 bases respectively, with 8 bases between them. This chain's CDR3 is CASSIQGQPQHF. The DNA for the CDR3 is TGTGCCAGCAGCATACAGGGTCAGCCCCAGCATTTT.

The chain recombines TRBV18 with TRBJ1-1; 10 bases map to TRBD1. The CDR3 spans 15 residues. Germline assignment: CDR1 KGHSH and CDR2 LQKENI. J was trimmed by 2 bases and V by 1 base; bases with no gene match: 1. The CDR3 sequence is CASSPRDRGNTEAFF. CDR3 nucleotide sequence: TGTGCCAGCTCACCACGGGACAGGGGCAACACTGAAGCTTTCTTT.

The rearrangement joins TRBV28 to TRBJ2-1; 11 bases map to TRBD2. After removal of 10 bases from V and 4 bases from J, the junction contained 6 bases not matched to a gene. Germline CDR1 and CDR2: MDHEN and SYDVKM. The CDR3 covers 14 residues. CDR3 residues: CATLTSGIYNEQFF. As DNA, the CDR3 is TGTGCCACCTTGACTAGCGGGATTTACAATGAGCAGTTCTTC.

In DNA form, the CDR3 reads TGTGCCAGCAATCCACAGGGGACCCAGCAGCCCCAGCATTTT. Its protein is CASNPQGTQQPQHF. V is TRBV2 and J is TRBJ1-5; 7 nucleotides align to TRBD1. V was clipped by 7 bases and J by 7 bases; unmatched bases: 10. Germline CDR1 is SNHLY and CDR2 is FYNNEI. This CDR3 is 14 amino acids long.

V usage is TRBV9 and J usage is TRBJ2-5; 9 bases map to TRBD1. The CDR3 length is 15 residues. J lost 6 bases, V lost 0 bases, and 6 bases had no gene match. Germline V gives CDR1 SGDLS, CDR2 YYNGEE. CDR3: CASSVAGTGRKTQYF. The DNA of the CDR3 is TGTGCCAGCAGCGTAGCCGGGACAGGGAGGAAGACCCAGTACTTC.

CDR3 coding DNA: TGCGCCAGCAGCCAAGGAGGGGAGACTAGCGGGAGGGCCGGGGAGACCCAGTACTTC. This encodes CASSQGGETSGRAGETQYF. J is TRBJ2-5 and V is TRBV4-3; TRBD2 agrees at 14 bases. Germline V gene sequence: CDR1 LGHNA, CDR2 YSLEER. The CDR3 contains 19 residues. V shed 1 base, J shed 5 bases, and the junction held 12 bases outside the gene matches.

V gene TRBV19 combines with J gene TRBJ1-2; tentatively, D is TRBD1 (6 bases). V lost 3 bases to trimming and J lost 1 base, with 15 bases between them. Germline V gene sequence: CDR1 LNHDA, CDR2 SQIVND (reference sequence). The CDR3 runs 16 residues. The CDR3 DNA is TGTGCCAGTAGTATCCGGACAGACGGGATTAACTATGGCTACACCTTC. Translated, it gives CASSIRTDGINYGYTF.

The CDR3 DNA reads TGCAGCGTAGGACAGGGCTTCCCAGATACGCAGTATTTT. It encodes CSVGQGFPDTQYF. The chain is built from TRBV29-1 and TRBJ2-3; TRBD1 agrees at 8 bases. The CDR3 spans 13 residues. V shed 6 bases and J 4 bases; nucleotides not matched to a gene: 6. Germline-derived CDR1 and CDR2 are SQVTM and ANQGSEA.

This clone was counted once. V gene TRBV5-4 combines with J gene TRBJ2-7, with 11 positions matching TRBD2. The germline V gene has CDR1 SGHNT and CDR2 YYREEE (reference sequence). The CDR3 is 15 residues long. V lost 3 bases to trimming and J lost 6 bases; unmatched junction nucleotides: 8. The CDR3 loop reads CASSSPSGRSPEQYF. CDR3 DNA sequence: TGTGCCAGCAGCTCACCTAGCGGGAGGTCCCCCGAGCAGTACTTC.

The J gene is TRBJ1-1, the V gene TRBV10-3; 8 nucleotides agree with TRBD1. CDR3 size: 17 residues. With 0 bases clipped from V and 6 bases from J, the junction kept 12 bases outside the gene matches. Per the germline V gene, CDR1 is ENHRY and CDR2 is SYGVKD. The CDR3 loop is CAISESGQARGFAEAFF. CDR3 nucleotides: TGTGCCATCAGTGAGTCGGGACAGGCCCGGGGTTTTGCTGAAGCTTTCTTT.

Of note for this clone: In the same sample, other DNA sequences code for this CDR3. This chain's CDR3 is CASSPRQSSYEQYF. The CDR3, as DNA: TGTGCCAGCAGCCCTAGACAGAGCTCCTACGAGCAGTACTTC. The rearrangement joins TRBV7-2 to TRBJ2-7; a weak D match, TRBD1 (5 bases). CDR1 and CDR2 from the germline V gene are SGHTA and FQGNSA. The V end lost 5 bases, the J end lost 0 bases, and 11 bases lay between the germline ends. This CDR3 spans 14 amino acids.

The chain is built from TRBV12-3 or TRBV12-4 and TRBJ2-1; possibly TRBD2 for D (5 bases). V lost 3 bases and J lost 5, with 8 bases in between. The CDR3 is 13 residues long. The DNA of the CDR3 is TGTGCCAGCAGTTTTCGGGGAGACAATGAGCAGTTCTTC. It specifies CASSFRGDNEQFF.

The V and J genes are TRBV19 and TRBJ2-1; 9 bases agree with TRBD2. Per germline, CDR1 LNHDA and CDR2 SQIVND (reference sequence). V lost 3 bases, J lost 7 bases, and 4 bases stayed unmatched. The CDR3 extends over 14 amino acids. The CDR3, as DNA: TGTGCCAGTAGTATGGGGCGGGAGGGGAATGAGCAGTTCTTC. Protein sequence: CASSMGREGNEQFF.

The J gene is TRBJ1-5, the V gene TRBV13; a possible D gene is TRBD1 (6 bases). V was clipped by 5 bases and J by 7 bases, with 15 bases between them. The CDR3 has 14 residues. Germline values: CDR1 PRHDT, CDR2 FYEKMQ (reference sequence). The CDR3 loop reads CASSPDRDTQPQHF. CDR3 in DNA: TGTGCCAGCAGCCCGGACAGAGATACCCAGCCCCAGCATTTT.

This clone is a singleton in its sample. The chain links TRBV9 to TRBJ1-5; D ambiguous. V lost 1 base to trimming and J lost 3 bases, with 11 bases between them. Per the germline V gene, CDR1 is SGDLS and CDR2 is YYNGEE. This CDR3 has 15 residues. The CDR3 protein is CASSVSGEDNQPQHF. For the CDR3, the DNA is TGTGCCAGCAGCGTAAGCGGGGAAGACAATCAGCCCCAGCATTTT.

The rearrangement links TRBV19 to TRBJ2-7, with D perhaps matching TRBD1 (6 bases). The CDR3 is 14 amino acids. CDR1 is LNHDA, CDR2 SQIVND, per germline (reference sequence). Trimming stripped 4 bases from V and 1 base from J, with 11 bases between. The CDR3 reads CASSTQGWSYEQYF. The DNA of the CDR3 is TGTGCCAGTAGTACACAGGGTTGGTCCTACGAGCAGTACTTC.

This clone was observed once. The V and J genes are TRBV4-3 and TRBJ2-7; TRBD2 matches at 9 bases. The CDR3 sequence is 15 residues long. Looked up from germline, CDR1 is LGHNA and CDR2 is YSLEER. V lost 0 bases, J lost 2 bases, and 2 bases stayed unmatched. The CDR3 DNA reads TGCGCCAGCAGCCAAGATGCGGGAGGGACCTACGAGCAGTACTTC. The encoded protein is CASSQDAGGTYEQYF.

This chain uses TRBV12-3 or TRBV12-4 with TRBJ1-2; D is perhaps TRBD1 (5 bases). V lost 2 bases to trimming and J lost 7 bases, with 11 bases between them. The CDR3 covers 13 residues. As DNA, the CDR3 is TGTGCCAGCAGTTTAAGCAGGGCTGGTGGCTACACCTTC. It codes for CASSLSRAGGYTF.